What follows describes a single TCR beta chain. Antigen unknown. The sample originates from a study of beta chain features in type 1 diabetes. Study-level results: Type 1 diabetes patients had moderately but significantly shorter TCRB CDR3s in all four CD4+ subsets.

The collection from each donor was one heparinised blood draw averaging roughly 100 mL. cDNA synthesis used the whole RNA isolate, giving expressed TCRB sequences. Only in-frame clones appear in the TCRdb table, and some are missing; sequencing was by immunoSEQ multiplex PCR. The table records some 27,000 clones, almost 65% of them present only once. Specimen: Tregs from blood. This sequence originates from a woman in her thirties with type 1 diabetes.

CDR3 region: CASSLDTQETQYF. The CDR3, as DNA: TGCGCCAGCAGCTTGGACACGCAAGAGACCCAGTACTTC. The chain is built from TRBV5-1 and TRBJ2-5; D gene ambiguous. The V and J ends lost 0 bases and 2 bases respectively, with 5 bases between them. Germline V lookup: CDR1 SGHRS, CDR2 YFSETQ. CDR3 length: 13 amino acids.